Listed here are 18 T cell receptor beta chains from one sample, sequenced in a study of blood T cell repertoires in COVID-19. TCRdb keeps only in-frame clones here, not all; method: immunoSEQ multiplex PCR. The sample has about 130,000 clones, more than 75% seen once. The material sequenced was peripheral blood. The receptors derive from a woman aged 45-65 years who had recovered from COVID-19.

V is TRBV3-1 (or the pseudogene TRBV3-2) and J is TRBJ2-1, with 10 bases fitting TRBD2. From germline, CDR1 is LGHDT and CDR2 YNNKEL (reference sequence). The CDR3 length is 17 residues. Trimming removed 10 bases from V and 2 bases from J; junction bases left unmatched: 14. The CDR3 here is CATGVTSGVDAYNEQFF. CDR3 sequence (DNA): TGTGCCACAGGGGTTACTAGCGGGGTCGATGCCTACAATGAGCAGTTCTTC.

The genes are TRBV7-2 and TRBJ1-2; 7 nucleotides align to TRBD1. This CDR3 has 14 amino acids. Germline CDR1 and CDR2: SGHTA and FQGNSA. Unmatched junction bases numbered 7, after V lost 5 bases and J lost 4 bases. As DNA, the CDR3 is TGTGCCAGCAGCCAACAGGGGCAGGTCTATGGCTACACCTTC. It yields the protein CASSQQGQVYGYTF.

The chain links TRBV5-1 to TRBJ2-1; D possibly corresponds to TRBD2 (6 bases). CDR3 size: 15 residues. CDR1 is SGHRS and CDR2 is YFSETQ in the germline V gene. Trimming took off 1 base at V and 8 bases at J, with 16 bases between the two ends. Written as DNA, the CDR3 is TGCGCCAGCAGCTTGTCATCGTCGGGGGAGCATGAGCAGTTCTTC. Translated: CASSLSSSGEHEQFF.

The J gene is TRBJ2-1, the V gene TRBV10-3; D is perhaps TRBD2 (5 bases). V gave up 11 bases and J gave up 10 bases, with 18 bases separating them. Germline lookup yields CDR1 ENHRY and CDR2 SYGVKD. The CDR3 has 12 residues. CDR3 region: CASSAVGEEQFF. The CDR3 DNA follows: TGTGCCTCTTCAGCGGTTGGGGAAGAGCAGTTCTTC.

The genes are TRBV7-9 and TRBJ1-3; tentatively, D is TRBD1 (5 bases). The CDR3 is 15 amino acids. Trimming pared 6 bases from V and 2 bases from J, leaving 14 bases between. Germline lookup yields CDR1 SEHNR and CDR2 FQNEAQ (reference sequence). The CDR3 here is CASSLGTAAGNTIYF. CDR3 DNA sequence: TGTGCCAGCAGTTTGGGGACTGCGGCTGGAAACACCATATATTTT.

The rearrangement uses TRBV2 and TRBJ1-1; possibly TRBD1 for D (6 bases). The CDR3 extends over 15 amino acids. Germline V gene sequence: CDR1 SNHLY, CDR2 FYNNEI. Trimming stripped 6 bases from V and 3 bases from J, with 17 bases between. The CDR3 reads CASRLDRLGDTEAFF. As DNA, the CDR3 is TGTGCCAGCAGACTTGACAGGCTGGGCGACACTGAAGCTTTCTTT. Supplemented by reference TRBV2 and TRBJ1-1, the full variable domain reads EPEVTQTPSHQVTQMGQEVILRCVPISNHLYFYWYRQILGQKVEFLVSFYNNEISEKSEIFDDQFSVERPDGSNFTLKIRSTKLEDSAMYFCASRLDRLGDTEAFFGQGTRLTVV.

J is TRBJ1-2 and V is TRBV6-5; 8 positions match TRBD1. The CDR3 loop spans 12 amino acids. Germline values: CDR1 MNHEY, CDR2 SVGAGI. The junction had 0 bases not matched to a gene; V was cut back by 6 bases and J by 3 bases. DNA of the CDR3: TGTGCCAGCAGGACAGGGGACTATGGCTACACCTTC. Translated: CASRTGDYGYTF.

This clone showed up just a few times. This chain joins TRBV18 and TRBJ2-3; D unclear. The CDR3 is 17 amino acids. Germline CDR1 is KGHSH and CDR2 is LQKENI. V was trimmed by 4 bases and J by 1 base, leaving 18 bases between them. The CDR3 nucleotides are TGTGCCAGCTCACAGGATCAGGCCAGAGTCGGCACAGATACGCAGTATTTT. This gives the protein CASSQDQARVGTDTQYF.

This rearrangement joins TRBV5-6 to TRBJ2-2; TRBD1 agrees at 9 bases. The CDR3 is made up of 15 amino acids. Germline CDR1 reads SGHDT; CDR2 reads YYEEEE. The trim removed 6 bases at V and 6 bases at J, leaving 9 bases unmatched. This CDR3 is CASKRDRVLAGELFF. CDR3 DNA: TGTGCCAGCAAGCGGGACAGGGTTCTCGCCGGGGAGCTGTTTTTT.

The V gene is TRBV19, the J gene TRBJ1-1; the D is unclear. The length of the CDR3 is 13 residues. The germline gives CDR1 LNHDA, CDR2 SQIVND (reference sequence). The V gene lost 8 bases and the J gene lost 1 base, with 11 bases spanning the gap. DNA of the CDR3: TGTGCCAGTCCCAACCGGAGGAACACTGAAGCTTTCTTT. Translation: CASPNRRNTEAFF. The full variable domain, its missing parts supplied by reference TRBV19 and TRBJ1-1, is DGGITQSPKYLFRKEGQNVTLSCEQNLNHDAMYWYRQDPGQGLRLIYYSQIVNDFQKGDIAEGYSVSREKKESFPLTVTSAQKNPTAFYLCASPNRRNTEAFFGQGTRLTVV.

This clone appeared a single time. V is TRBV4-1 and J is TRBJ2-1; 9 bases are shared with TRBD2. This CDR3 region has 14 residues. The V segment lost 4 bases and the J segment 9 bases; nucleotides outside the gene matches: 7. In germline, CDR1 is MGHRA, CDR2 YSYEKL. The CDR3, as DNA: TGCGCCAGCAGCCGTTCGGGAGCGGGGGGTGAGCAGTTCTTC. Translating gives CASSRSGAGGEQFF.

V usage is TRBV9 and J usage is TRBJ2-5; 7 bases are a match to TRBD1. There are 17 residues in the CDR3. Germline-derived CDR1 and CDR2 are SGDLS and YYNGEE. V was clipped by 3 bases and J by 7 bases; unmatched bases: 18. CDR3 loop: CASSAPGQVRSFVTQYF. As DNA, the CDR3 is TGTGCCAGCAGCGCCCCAGGACAGGTGAGGTCATTTGTGACCCAGTACTTC.

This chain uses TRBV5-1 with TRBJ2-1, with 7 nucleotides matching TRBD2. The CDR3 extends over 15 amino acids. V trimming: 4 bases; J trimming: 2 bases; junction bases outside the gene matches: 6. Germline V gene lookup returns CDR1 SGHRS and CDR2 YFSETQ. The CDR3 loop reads CASSKTGTTYNEQFF. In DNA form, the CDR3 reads TGCGCCAGCAGCAAGACCGGGACTACCTACAATGAGCAGTTCTTC.

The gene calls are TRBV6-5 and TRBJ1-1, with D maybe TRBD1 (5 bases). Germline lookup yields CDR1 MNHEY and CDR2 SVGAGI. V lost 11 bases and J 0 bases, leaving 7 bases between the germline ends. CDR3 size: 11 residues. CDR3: CAGAVNTEAFF. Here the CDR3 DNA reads TGTGCCGGGGCGGTGAACACTGAAGCTTTCTTT.

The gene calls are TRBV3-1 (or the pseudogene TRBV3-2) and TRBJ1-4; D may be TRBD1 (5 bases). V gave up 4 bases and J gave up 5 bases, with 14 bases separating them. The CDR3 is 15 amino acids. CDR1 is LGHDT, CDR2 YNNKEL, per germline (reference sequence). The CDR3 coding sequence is TGTGCCAGCAGCCGAGGAAGGGGAATAAATGAAAAACTGTTTTTT. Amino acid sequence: CASSRGRGINEKLFF.

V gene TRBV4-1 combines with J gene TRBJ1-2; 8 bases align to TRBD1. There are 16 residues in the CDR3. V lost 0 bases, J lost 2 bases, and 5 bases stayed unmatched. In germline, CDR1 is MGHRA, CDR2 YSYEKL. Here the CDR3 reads CASSQDVRGRNYGYTF. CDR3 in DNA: TGCGCCAGCAGCCAAGATGTCAGGGGGCGGAACTATGGCTACACCTTC.

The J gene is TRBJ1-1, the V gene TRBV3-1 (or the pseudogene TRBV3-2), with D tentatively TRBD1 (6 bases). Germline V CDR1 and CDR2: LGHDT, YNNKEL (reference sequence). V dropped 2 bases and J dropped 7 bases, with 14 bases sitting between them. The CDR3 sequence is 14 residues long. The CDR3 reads CASSQYLRTVEAFF. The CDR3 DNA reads TGTGCCAGCAGCCAATACCTTAGGACAGTTGAAGCTTTCTTT.

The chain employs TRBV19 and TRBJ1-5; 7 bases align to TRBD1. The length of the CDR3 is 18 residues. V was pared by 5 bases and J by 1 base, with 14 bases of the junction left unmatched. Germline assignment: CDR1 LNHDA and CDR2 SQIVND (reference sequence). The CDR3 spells CASSRQGRQYVSNQPQHF. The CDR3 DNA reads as TGTGCCAGTAGTCGACAGGGCCGTCAATATGTGAGCAATCAGCCCCAGCATTTT.